This TCR beta chain was captured by sequencing in a study of blood T cell repertoires in COVID-19. Study-level background: T cells, B-cell-depleted T cells, or PBMCs provided the cDNA or gDNA that served as material.

The germline V gene has CDR1 SEHNR and CDR2 FQNEAQ (reference sequence). Trimming took off 0 bases at V and 5 bases at J, with 18 bases between the two ends. This CDR3 comprises 17 residues. Per the authors' pipeline: Reference gene primers were amplified, and this amplification served to estimate nucleated cell counts. TCRdb's table, derived via immunoSEQ multiplex PCR, lists solely in-frame clones and lacks some. That table supplies the V and J calls and clone size; D and trimming were determined from the DNA. Among approximately 330,000 clones listed, about 86% were seen once. The rearrangement joins TRBV7-9 to TRBJ2-3, with D perhaps TRBD2 (6 bases). The sequence derives from a woman aged 40-49 years with acute COVID-19. Sequenced: PBMCs or T cells enriched from blood (not recorded which). The CDR3 region has the DNA TGTGCCAGCAGCTTAGCTGTAGGGGACGCCGGGGGAGATACGCAGTATTTT. Translated, it gives CASSLAVGDAGGDTQYF. Combining the CDR3 with reference TRBV7-9 and TRBJ2-3 gives the whole variable domain DTGVSQNPRHKITKRGQNVTFRCDPISEHNRLYWYRQTLGQGPEFLTYFQNEAQLEKSRLLSDRFSAERPKGSFSTLEIQRTEQGDSAMYLCASSLAVGDAGGDTQYFGPGTRLTVL.